This T cell receptor (beta chain) appears in the sequencing data of a study of T cells in localized non-small cell lung cancer. Regarding the study as a whole: Longer overall survival was linked to higher blood T cell density. Because researchers sequenced only one region of the tumor, heterogeneity is still possible.

Clones were sequenced by immunoSEQ multiplex PCR, and TCRdb holds only the in-frame ones, with some missing. This sample carries around 15,000 clones, nearly 90% of them seen once, and the ten largest clones take roughly 1.2%. This clone was seen just once. Its antigen is not identified. This TCR derives from a woman aged 35 to 70 with stage III lung adenocarcinoma. The sequenced sample was peripheral blood mononuclear cells, obtained before any cancer treatment.

The CDR3 protein is CASSYSGGANYGYTF. CDR3 nucleotide sequence: TGTGCCAGCAGTTACTCAGGGGGGGCTAACTATGGCTACACCTTC. The chain is built from TRBV6-5 and TRBJ1-2, with a weak D call TRBD1 (6 bases). Germline V lookup: CDR1 MNHEY, CDR2 SVGAGI. Trimming shortened V by 0 bases and J by 0 bases, and 8 bases separated the two germline ends. The CDR3 is made up of 15 amino acids.